This entry describes one T cell receptor beta chain. This clone has only a few counts. There is no known antigen for this receptor. No base qualities exist here, and no much larger clone lies one base off it. Spanning cysteine to phenylalanine, the CDR3 consists of 12 amino acids. Just the 36-base CDR3 DNA is kept, in frame starting at base 1. V loses 7 bases of germline sequence and J loses 6 bases, and the interval between the two ends is 13 bases. The CDR1 and CDR2 encoded by the germline V gene (reference sequence) are LNHDA and SQIVND. TCRbeta CDR3 regions were amplified from genomic DNA using the immunoSEQ Assay, a bias-controlled multiplex PCR. The paper's processing steps were these. Within the assay, amplification of reference gene primers was used to estimate how many nucleated cells each sample contained. To quantify the absolute abundance of each unique TCRbeta CDR3 rearrangement, sequence reads were collapsed and filtered. For each sample, productive Simpson clonality was calculated by taking the square root of Simpson's diversity index across productive rearrangements. TCRdb holds this immuneACCESS table with in-frame rearrangements only. Some clones are missing; in checked studies, unresolved V genes explain under half, and the rest has no known cause. The V and J calls and clone size come from that table; D and trimming were worked out from the DNA. Within this sample are 110,000 or so clones, with around 83% of them counted one time only. Together, the top ten hold around 5.5% of the sample.

One collaborating source in Seattle enrolled patients during active infection and followed them longitudinally through the course of disease. Collaborating institutions collected whole blood in K2EDTA tubes following their own protocols. For TCRbeta analysis, collaborator samples were shipped as frozen whole blood, as isolated PBMCs, or as DNA extracted from either sample type. This specimen comes from a study of blood T cell repertoires in COVID-19 (dated by TCRdb to about 2020). At the level of the whole study: Samples from collaborators originated in the United States, Italy and Spain and spanned both the acute and convalescent phases of COVID-19. HLA class I and class II types, where available, came from metadata supplied by the sample provider rather than from assay-based typing. The repertoires were released in a freely available public database intended as a resource for research on the immune response to SARS-CoV-2. The samples were drawn from the first 160 participants of the ongoing ImmuneRACE study and from 950 to 1,500 subjects provided by 6 global collaborators. Deeply sampled blood TCRbeta repertoires from subjects exposed to, actively infected with, or recovered from COVID-19 were included in the dataset. Sample metadata almost always included a de-identified subject ID, COVID-19 status, age in years and sex. The material from the prospective study consisted of cDNA or gDNA derived from T cells, B-cell-depleted T cells, or PBMCs. The research as a whole found: The quantity of clinical and demographic metadata differed by source and by participant and was supplied without curation.

The rearranged chain carries TRBV19 and TRBJ2-7; the D region possibly corresponds to TRBD1 (6 bases align). The sample comprised peripheral blood. The TCR was taken from a woman aged 60-70 years with COVID-19, enrolled during active disease. The DNA sequence is as follows: TGTGCCAGTAACTCAGGGGTAGGCGAGCAGTACTTC. This codes for CASNSGVGEQYF.